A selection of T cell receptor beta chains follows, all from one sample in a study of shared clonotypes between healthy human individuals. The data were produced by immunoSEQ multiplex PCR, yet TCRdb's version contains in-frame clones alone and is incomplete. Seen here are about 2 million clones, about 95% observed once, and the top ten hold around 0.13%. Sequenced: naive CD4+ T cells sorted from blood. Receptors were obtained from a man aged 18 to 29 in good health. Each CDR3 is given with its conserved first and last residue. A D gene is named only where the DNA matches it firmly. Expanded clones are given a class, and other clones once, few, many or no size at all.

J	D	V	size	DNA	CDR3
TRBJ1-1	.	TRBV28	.	TGTGCCAGCAGTTATAGACAGTACACTGAAGCTTTCTTT	CASSYRQYTEAFF
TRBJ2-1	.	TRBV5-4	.	TGTGCCAGCAGCCAATCACAGGGAGTAGCCTACAATGAGCAGTTCTTC	CASSQSQGVAYNEQFF
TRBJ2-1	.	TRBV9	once	TGTGCCAGCAGCATACCGGACAGATACAATGAGCAGTTCTTC	CASSIPDRYNEQFF
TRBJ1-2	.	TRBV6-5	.	TGTGCCAGCAGGCCTCCGGGACCGATTAACTATGGCTACACCTTC	CASRPPGPINYGYTF
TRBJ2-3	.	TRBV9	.	TGTGCCAGCAGCGTAGAGGCTATGACAGATACGCAGTATTTT	CASSVEAMTDTQYF
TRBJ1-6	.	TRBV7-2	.	TGTGCCAGCAGCTCCTCTGGCTGGAATTCACCCCTCCACTTT	CASSSSGWNSPLHF
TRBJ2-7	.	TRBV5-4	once	TGTGCCAGCAGCCCCGGGGCCCACCCCTACGAGCAGTACTTC	CASSPGAHPYEQYF
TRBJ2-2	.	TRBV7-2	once	TGTGCCAGCAGCTCCCCTCCCACGACCGGACTTGACGGGGAGCTGTTTTTT	CASSSPPTTGLDGELFF
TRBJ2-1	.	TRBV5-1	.	TGCGCCAGCAGCTTGGGGTTCGGGACAATTCTCAATGAGCAGTTCTTC	CASSLGFGTILNEQFF
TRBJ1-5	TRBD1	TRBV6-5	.	TGTGCCAGCCGAAGGACAGGTAATCAGCCCCAGCATTTT	CASRRTGNQPQHF
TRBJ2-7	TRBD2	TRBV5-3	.	TGTGCCAGAAGCTTGAGGCCTAGCGGACCCTACGAGCAGTACTTC	CARSLRPSGPYEQYF
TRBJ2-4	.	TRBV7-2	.	TGTGCCAGCAGCAGGGGCCCCAACATTCAGTACTTC	CASSRGPNIQYF
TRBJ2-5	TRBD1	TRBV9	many	TGTGCCAGCAGCTCACAGTTCAGGGGGGAGACCCAGTACTTC	CASSSQFRGETQYF
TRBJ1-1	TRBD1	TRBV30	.	TGTGCCTGGGAACTAGGGGGCGGGGGCACTGAAGCTTTCTTT	CAWELGGGGTEAFF
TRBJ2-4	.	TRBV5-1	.	TGCGCCAGCAGCTATGCCGGCCGATTAGCCAAAAACATTCAGTACTTC	CASSYAGRLAKNIQYF
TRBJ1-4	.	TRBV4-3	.	TGCGCCAGCAGCCAGGCACGGACCCATAATGAAAAACTGTTTTTT	CASSQARTHNEKLFF
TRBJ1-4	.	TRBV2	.	TGTGCCAGCAGTCCCCGACCTATTTCTGAAAAACTGTTTTTT	CASSPRPISEKLFF
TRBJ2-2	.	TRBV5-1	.	TGCGCCAGCAGCTCCACCCGGGACCCCCAAGGCACCGGGGAGCTGTTTTTT	CASSSTRDPQGTGELFF
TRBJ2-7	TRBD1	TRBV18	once	TGTGCCAGCTCACCACCGACCGGGACAGGGAGCTCCTACGAGCAGTACTTC	CASSPPTGTGSSYEQYF
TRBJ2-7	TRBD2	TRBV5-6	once	TGTGCCAGCAGTCGGACTAGCGGTTCCTACGAGCAGTACTTC	CASSRTSGSYEQYF
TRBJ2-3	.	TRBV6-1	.	TGTGCCAGCAGTCTAGGCGGGGTTGTGGCAGATACGCAGTATTTT	CASSLGGVVADTQYF
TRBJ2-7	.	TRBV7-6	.	TGTGCCAGCAGCTTAGGTCCGCAGGCCTACGAGCAGTACTTC	CASSLGPQAYEQYF
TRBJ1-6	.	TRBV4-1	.	TGCGCCAGCAGCCAAGATCCGCAGGGGTATTCCTATAATTCACCCCTCCACTTT	CASSQDPQGYSYNSPLHF
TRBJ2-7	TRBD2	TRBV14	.	TGTGCCAGCAGCCAAGCTTTCAGCGGGAGGGCCTACGAGCAGTACTTC	CASSQAFSGRAYEQYF
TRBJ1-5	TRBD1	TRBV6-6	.	TGTGCCAGCAGCTATAGGGACAGACCCAATCAGCCCCAGCATTTT	CASSYRDRPNQPQHF
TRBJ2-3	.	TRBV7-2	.	TGTGCCAGCAGCCCCCCCGGCGGAGGCACAGATACGCAGTATTTT	CASSPPGGGTDTQYF
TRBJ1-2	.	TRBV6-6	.	TGTGCCAGCAGTTACGAAGGTCCCTCCTATGGCTACACCTTC	CASSYEGPSYGYTF
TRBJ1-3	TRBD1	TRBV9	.	TGTGCCAGCAGCCCGGAAGTCCCACAGGGGAAGGACACCATATATTTT	CASSPEVPQGKDTIYF
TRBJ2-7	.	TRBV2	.	TGTGCCAGCAGGTCTAACTCCTACGAGCAGTACTTC	CASRSNSYEQYF
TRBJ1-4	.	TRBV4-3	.	TGCGCCAGCAGCCAAGATTACGGGGTCGCTAATGAAAAACTGTTTTTT	CASSQDYGVANEKLFF
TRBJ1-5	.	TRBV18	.	TGTGCCAGCTCACCTTCACAGGAGAGTCAGCCCCAGCATTTT	CASSPSQESQPQHF
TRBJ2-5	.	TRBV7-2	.	TGTGCCAGCATCTCTCGGCGGCAAGAGACCCAGTACTTC	CASISRRQETQYF
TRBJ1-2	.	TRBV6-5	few	TGTGCCAGCAGTTACGGGGCGGGAAACTATGGCTACACCTTC	CASSYGAGNYGYTF
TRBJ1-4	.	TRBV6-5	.	TGTGCCAGCAGTTACGTGTTTAGGGGAGAGGAAAAACTGTTTTTT	CASSYVFRGEEKLFF
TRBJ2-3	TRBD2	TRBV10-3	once	TGTGCCATCAGTGAAGCGGGACTAGCGGGGGGAGTGGTAGATACGCAGTATTTT	CAISEAGLAGGVVDTQYF
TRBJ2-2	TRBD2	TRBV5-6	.	TGTGCCAGCAGGGTACTAGCGACGAACACCGGGGAGCTGTTTTTT	CASRVLATNTGELFF
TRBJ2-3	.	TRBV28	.	TGTGCCAGCAGTTTAATAAGGCGCACAGATACGCAGTATTTT	CASSLIRRTDTQYF
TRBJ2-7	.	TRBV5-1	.	TGCGCCAGCAGCTTGTTCAACTCCTACGAGCAGTACTTC	CASSLFNSYEQYF
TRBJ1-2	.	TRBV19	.	TGTGCCAGTAGTCCCGAGACACCTTTTTATGGCTACACCTTC	CASSPETPFYGYTF
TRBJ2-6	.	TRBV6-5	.	TGTGCCACCCGGGGATTCTCTGGGGCCAACGTCCTGACTTTC	CATRGFSGANVLTF
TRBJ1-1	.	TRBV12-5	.	TGTGCTAGTGGTTTGGTACAGTCTCAGCGGAACACTGAAGCTTTCTTT	CASGLVQSQRNTEAFF
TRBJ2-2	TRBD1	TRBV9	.	TGTGCCAGCAGCGGGATGGACAGGGTCCTAACCGGGGAGCTGTTTTTT	CASSGMDRVLTGELFF
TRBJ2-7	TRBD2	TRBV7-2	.	TGTGCCAGCAGCTTAGGACTAGCGGGCTCCTACGAGCAGTACTTC	CASSLGLAGSYEQYF
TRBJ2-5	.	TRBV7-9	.	TGTGCCAGCAGCTTTGAGGTCCAAGAGACCCAGTACTTC	CASSFEVQETQYF
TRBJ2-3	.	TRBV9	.	TGTGCCAGCAGCGTAGAGGCCAGGGACACAGATACGCAGTATTTT	CASSVEARDTDTQYF
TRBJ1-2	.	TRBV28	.	TGTGCCAGCAGCCCGGACCTAGGGGGTGGCTACACCTTC	CASSPDLGGGYTF
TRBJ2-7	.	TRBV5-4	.	TGTGCCAGCAGCTTCACTGGGCTAGGAAGTAACGAGCAGTACTTC	CASSFTGLGSNEQYF
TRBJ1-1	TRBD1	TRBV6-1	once	TGTGCCAGCAGTGAATCCCGACAGGGGCTAAACACTGAAGCTTTCTTT	CASSESRQGLNTEAFF
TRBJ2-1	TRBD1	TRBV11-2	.	TGTGCCAGCAGCAGCTCCGGGACAGCTTACAATGAGCAGTTCTTC	CASSSSGTAYNEQFF